This T cell receptor beta chain is drawn from a study of T-cell reconstitution after alpha-beta-depleted transplantation in children (dated by TCRdb to the mid-2010s). For context, the study as a whole: T-cell immune reconstitution after TCRalphabeta/CD19-depleted allogeneic hematopoietic cell transplantation in children was quantitatively tracked in the study by means of TCR repertoire profiling.

V trim: 5 bases; J trim: 5 bases; unmatched bases: 8. Looking up the germline V gene yields CDR1 ENHRY and CDR2 SYGVKD. CDR3 length: 17 amino acids, cysteine to phenylalanine. The CDR3 DNA has 51 bases and is translated from base 1. Libraries came from PCR. The instrument given in TCRdb is Illumina HiSeq 2500. TCR library preparation used molecular barcoding, with unique molecular identifiers applied to normalize quantification of the TCRbeta repertoire. TCRdb handled the public reads itself, with Q25 trimming in fastp and clone calling in MiXCR, and kept productive beta chains. For every CDR3 protein sequence, its rows merge into one entry that carries the most common genes and DNA. The sample contains some 490,000 distinct CDR3 sequences, approximately 12% of them found a single time. The ten largest clones capture about 5.6% of the sample. This clonotype was detected ten times or more. No antigen is known for it. Base quality data are lacking; no much larger clone is found one base away.

This TCR derives from a human donor who donated a stem cell graft to a child with combined immunodeficiency. Recombination linked TRBV10-3 to TRBJ2-1, with 14 junctional bases fitting TRBD2. The specimen was PBMCs from the stem cell graft donor, collected from the stem cell graft. The encoded CDR3 is CAISLRTSGGLNNEQFF. The bases read TGTGCCATCAGTCTTAGGACTAGCGGGGGGCTGAACAATGAGCAGTTCTTC.